These 13 T cell receptor beta chains originate from one sample sequenced in a study of blood T cells in healthy people across ages. A second roughly 6 to 11 cycle PCR used barcoded and J-beta primers. TCRdb reprocessed the 5' RACE reads via MiXCR and lists one record per CDR3 protein. The table has 900,000 to 950,000 distinct CDR3 sequences, 25% to 35% seen once; the top ten hold more than 8.5%. These data also featured in a second study, about T cells of mothers and their children.

Material for sequencing was blood. These TCRs come from a woman aged 40-49 years in good health.

This clonotype showed up just a few times. A much larger clone differs by one base, so this may be a read error. The chain uses TRBV7-9 and TRBJ2-5; D is unclear. The DNA end favors TRBJ2-7, so the J call may be wrong. The CDR3 totals 11 residues. Germline V CDR1 and CDR2: SEHNR, FQNEAQ (reference sequence). The CDR3 DNA reads TGTGCCAGCAGCTCCAAGTACGAGCAGTACTTC. Translation: CASSSKYEQYF.

The chain links TRBV6-4 to TRBJ2-3, with 14 bases fitting TRBD2. V lost 0 bases and J lost 1; bases outside the gene matches: 3. The CDR3 is 18 amino acids. The germline V gene has CDR1 MRHNA and CDR2 SNTAGT. The CDR3 DNA sequence: TGTGCCAGCAGTGACTCTGGACTAGCGGGGGGCGGCACAGATACGCAGTATTTT. It yields the protein CASSDSGLAGGGTDTQYF.

There are a few counts of this clonotype. The V call is TRBV20-1, the J call TRBJ2-3; 7 bases are a match to TRBD1. V lost 1 base and J lost 5; bases outside the gene matches: 3. The CDR3 contains 13 residues. Germline V gene sequence: CDR1 DFQATT, CDR2 SNEGSKA (reference sequence). For the CDR3, the DNA is TGCAGTGCTAGAGGACAGGGTAAAGATACGCAGTATTTT. Translating gives CSARGQGKDTQYF.

This chain uses TRBV2 with TRBJ2-3, with D perhaps TRBD2 (5 bases). Trimming took off 3 bases at V and 2 bases at J, with 15 bases between the two ends. CDR1 SNHLY and CDR2 FYNNEI come from the germline V gene. This CDR3 is built from 16 residues. The CDR3 DNA follows: TGTGCCAGCAGTGATACGGTCGGGAATCCCACAGATACGCAGTATTTT. It specifies CASSDTVGNPTDTQYF.

The V and J genes are TRBV20-1 and TRBJ1-2, with D maybe TRBD1 (5 bases). The germline CDR1 and CDR2 sequences are DFQATT and SNEGSKA (reference sequence). The CDR3 consists of 15 residues. Between the trimmed V and J ends, which lost 3 bases and 0 bases, there was a span of 14 bases. The CDR3 loop is CSARGGTETNYGYTF. CDR3 DNA sequence: TGCAGTGCTAGGGGGGGGACGGAAACTAACTATGGCTACACCTTC.

The genes are TRBV10-3 and TRBJ1-1; weak D call: TRBD1 (5 bases). Deletions cut 6 bases from V and 5 bases from J, with 16 bases between. The CDR3 has 14 residues. The germline CDR1 and CDR2 sequences are ENHRY and SYGVKD. The chain's CDR3 is CAISRAGSDTEAFF. DNA for the CDR3: TGTGCCATCAGCCGGGCAGGGAGTGATACTGAAGCTTTCTTT.

This clonotype was picked up many times. The rearrangement links TRBV9 to TRBJ2-3; 7 nucleotides align to TRBD2. The length of the CDR3 is 15 residues. J gave up 2 bases and V 4 bases, and 7 bases lay outside the gene matches. Germline CDR1 and CDR2: SGDLS and YYNGEE. The CDR3 bases are TGTGCCAGCAGCCCATCAGCGGGACTCACAGATACGCAGTATTTT. This encodes CASSPSAGLTDTQYF.

With regard to this clonotype: The CDR3 end shows no conserved phenylalanine or tryptophan, and so a read error is likely. J is TRBJ1-5 and V is TRBV4-2, with D uncertain. The CDR3 has 15 residues. CDR1 is LGHNA and CDR2 is YNFKEQ in the germline V gene. V dropped 0 bases and J dropped 2 bases, with 8 bases sitting between them. CDR3 in amino acids: CASSQEEGRNQPQHC. The CDR3 DNA is TGTGCCAGCAGCCAAGAGGAAGGGCGCAATCAGCCCCAGCATTGT.

This clonotype was counted many times. The chain links TRBV7-2 to TRBJ2-5; D not certain. Trimming took off 1 base at V and 5 bases at J, with 14 bases between the two ends. Germline V lookup: CDR1 SGHTA, CDR2 FQGNSA. There are 15 residues in the CDR3. The CDR3 DNA reads as TGTGCCAGCAGCTTAGGATACGAGAGATGGGAGACCCAGTACTTC. Translating gives CASSLGYERWETQYF.

This clonotype was found a few times. The rearrangement uses TRBV10-3 and TRBJ2-7; 10 bases agree with TRBD1. Germline V gene data show CDR1 as ENHRY and CDR2 as SYGVKD. This CDR3 comprises 16 residues. The junction had 8 bases not matched to a gene; V was cut back by 3 bases and J by 3 bases. CDR3 protein: CAISDNPGQGSYEQYF. The CDR3 DNA follows: TGTGCCATCAGTGACAACCCGGGACAGGGGAGCTACGAGCAGTACTTC.

This clonotype was counted a few times. The chain combines TRBV24-1 with TRBJ2-1; 8 nucleotides match TRBD1. The CDR3 runs 15 residues. Per germline, CDR1 KGHDR and CDR2 SFDVKD. The ends lost 2 bases at V and 10 bases at J; junction bases unmatched: 9. This CDR3 is CATSDSSQGAEEQFF. CDR3 DNA: TGTGCCACCAGTGATTCCTCTCAGGGGGCAGAGGAGCAGTTCTTC.

This clonotype was seen more than once but under ten times. J is TRBJ2-7 and V is TRBV15; 8 bases map to TRBD1. CDR3 length: 14 amino acids. The germline V gene has CDR1 LNHNV and CDR2 YYDKDF (reference sequence). Unmatched junction bases numbered 6, after V lost 1 base and J lost 7 bases. For the CDR3, the DNA is TGTGCCACCAGCAGAGGACAGGGGACGGGTGAGCAGTACTTC. It specifies CATSRGQGTGEQYF.

Only a few counts were recorded for this clonotype. J is TRBJ1-1 and V is TRBV25-1; D not resolved. Germline values: CDR1 MGHDK, CDR2 SYGVNS. V lost 1 base and J 4 bases, leaving 13 bases between the germline ends. The CDR3 has 15 residues. Here the CDR3 reads CASSELTSSGTEAFF. CDR3 nucleotides: TGTGCCAGCAGTGAATTGACCTCGTCGGGCACTGAAGCTTTCTTT.